The 26 T cell receptor beta chains below were found in one sample sequenced in a study of blood T cell repertoires in COVID-19 (dated by TCRdb to the early 2020s). Libraries came from the immunoSEQ multiplex PCR assay. Drawn from immuneACCESS, this table holds only the in-frame rearrangements with V and J called that TCRdb kept. Clones are partly lost; checked studies trace under half to an unresolved V gene and leave the rest unexplained. This sample gives 150,000 to 200,000 clones in total; about four fifths of them show up just once. The ten largest clones capture 8% to 13% of the sample. Sequencing was done on a sample of peripheral blood. The receptor set was obtained from a man in his sixties with active or convalescent COVID-19.

This chain joins TRBV4-1 and TRBJ2-7; TRBD2 aligns across 7 bases. V lost 4 bases to trimming and J lost 2 bases; unmatched junction nucleotides: 8. Per germline, CDR1 MGHRA and CDR2 YSYEKL. The CDR3 extends over 15 amino acids. The CDR3 DNA is TGCGCCAGCAGCCCCCGGGGCGGGAGAACCTACGAGCAGTACTTC. Its protein is CASSPRGGRTYEQYF.

The chain links TRBV24-1 to TRBJ2-2; 8 nucleotides match TRBD1. The junction had 3 bases not matched to a gene; V was cut back by 3 bases and J by 4 bases. The length of the CDR3 is 15 residues. From germline, CDR1 is KGHDR and CDR2 SFDVKD. The CDR3 spells CATSDGTGVTGELFF. CDR3 bases: TGTGCCACCAGTGATGGGACAGGCGTCACCGGGGAGCTGTTTTTT.

The chain uses TRBV5-8 and TRBJ1-2; D is uncertain. Trimming removed 4 bases at V and 1 base at J, with 11 bases between. The CDR3 totals 14 residues. Germline V gives CDR1 SGHTS, CDR2 YDEGEE. The CDR3 DNA follows: TGTGCCAGCAGCCGCGATGTGAGTAACTATGGCTACACCTTC. As protein: CASSRDVSNYGYTF.

The rearrangement uses TRBV3-1 (or the pseudogene TRBV3-2) and TRBJ2-7; TRBD1 aligns across 9 bases. V trimming: 2 bases; J trimming: 3 bases; junction bases outside the gene matches: 5. Germline CDR1 reads LGHDT; CDR2 reads YNNKEL (reference sequence). This CDR3 has 15 residues. The CDR3 nucleotides read TGTGCCAGCAGCCAATTTCCGGACAGGGGCTACGAGCAGTACTTC. It codes for CASSQFPDRGYEQYF.

Only a few counts were recorded for this clone. The chain has TRBV18 and TRBJ2-7; TRBD2 agrees at 8 bases. The junction had 12 bases not matched to a gene; V was cut back by 4 bases and J by 4 bases. CDR1 is KGHSH and CDR2 is LQKENI in the germline V gene. CDR3 size: 16 residues. The CDR3 DNA follows: TGTGCCAGCTCACTGGGCCCGGGGGGGACCCAGTACGAGCAGTACTTC. Its protein is CASSLGPGGTQYEQYF.

The gene calls are TRBV29-1 and TRBJ1-2; D is uncertain. The CDR3 loop spans 14 amino acids. In germline, CDR1 is SQVTM, CDR2 ANQGSEA. The V gene lost 0 bases and the J gene lost 4 bases, with 12 bases spanning the gap. CDR3 sequence (DNA): TGCAGCGTTGAAGATTACGGTCTAGGCTATGGCTACACCTTC. Its translation is CSVEDYGLGYGYTF.

This clone was seen a few times. This sequence joins TRBV5-1 and TRBJ2-1; 9 bases fit TRBD2. Germline CDR1 SGHRS, CDR2 YFSETQ. V lost 4 bases, J lost 2 bases, and 10 bases stayed unmatched. CDR3 length: 17 residues. The CDR3 region is CASSPEPSGIPYNEQFF. CDR3 bases: TGCGCCAGCAGCCCCGAACCTAGCGGGATCCCCTACAATGAGCAGTTCTTC.

This rearrangement joins TRBV5-4 to TRBJ2-1; 9 bases match TRBD2. The CDR3 consists of 15 residues. V was clipped by 3 bases and J by 6 bases; unmatched bases: 7. Germline V gives CDR1 SGHNT, CDR2 YYREEE (reference sequence). The DNA for the CDR3 is TGTGCCAGCAGCTCACCGGGACTAGCTTTCAATGAGCAGTTCTTC. Translating it yields CASSSPGLAFNEQFF.

The V call is TRBV7-8, the J call TRBJ1-2; TRBD1 matches 12 bases. In germline, CDR1 is SGHVS, CDR2 FQNEAQ. The CDR3 covers 15 residues. V shed 1 base, J shed 4 bases, and the junction held 1 base outside the gene matches. As DNA, the CDR3 is TGTGCCAGCAGCTTAGAGGGACAGGGGGCCTATGGCTACACCTTC. Translated: CASSLEGQGAYGYTF.

The genes are TRBV18 and TRBJ2-3; the D is unclear. The CDR3 totals 12 residues. From germline, CDR1 is KGHSH and CDR2 LQKENI. Deletions cut 3 bases from V and 4 bases from J, with 5 bases between. CDR3 amino acids: CASSPRADTQYF. For the CDR3, the DNA is TGTGCCAGCTCACCGAGAGCAGATACGCAGTATTTT.

The rearrangement uses TRBV29-1 and TRBJ2-3; the match to TRBD2 covers 15 bases. Germline V gene lookup returns CDR1 SQVTM and CDR2 ANQGSEA. The CDR3 spans 15 residues. V lost 6 bases, J lost 4 bases, and 5 bases stayed unmatched. This chain's CDR3 is CSVRTSGGDSDTQYF. The CDR3, as DNA: TGCAGCGTAAGGACTAGCGGGGGGGATTCAGATACGCAGTATTTT.

V usage is TRBV18 and J usage is TRBJ1-5; 10 bases agree with TRBD1. Looked up from germline, CDR1 is KGHSH and CDR2 is LQKENI. V was clipped by 3 bases and J by 0 bases; unmatched bases: 5. CDR3 length equals 17 residues. Here the CDR3 DNA reads TGTGCCAGCTCACCTCAGGACAGGGGGTTTAGCAATCAGCCCCAGCATTTT. It specifies CASSPQDRGFSNQPQHF. Combining the CDR3 with reference TRBV18 and TRBJ1-5 gives the whole variable domain NAGVMQNPRHLVRRRGQEARLRCSPMKGHSHVYWYRQLPEEGLKFMVYLQKENIIDESGMPKERFSAEFPKEGPSILRIQQVVRGDSAAYFCASSPQDRGFSNQPQHFGDGTRLSIL.

V is TRBV10-1 and J is TRBJ2-5; 8 positions agree with TRBD1. This CDR3 has 14 residues. The V segment lost 3 bases and the J segment 4 bases; nucleotides outside the gene matches: 4. The germline V gene encodes CDR1 WNHNN and CDR2 SYGVQD (reference sequence). The CDR3 DNA reads as TGCGCCAGCAGTGACGGACAGGGACGAGAGACCCAGTACTTC. This gives the protein CASSDGQGRETQYF.

The V and J genes are TRBV7-6 and TRBJ2-3, with 10 bases fitting TRBD1. CDR1 and CDR2 from the germline V gene are SGHVS and FNYEAQ. The CDR3 loop spans 16 amino acids. With V trimmed by 0 bases and J by 6 bases, 6 bases remained unmatched. The CDR3 here is CASSLADRGMGDTQYF. The CDR3 DNA sequence: TGTGCCAGCAGCTTAGCGGACAGGGGGATGGGGGATACGCAGTATTTT.

V gene TRBV7-9 combines with J gene TRBJ2-1, with a tentative D call TRBD2 (6 bases). Deletions cut 1 base from V and 5 bases from J, with 12 bases between. Looked up from germline, CDR1 is SEHNR and CDR2 is FQNEAQ (reference sequence). The CDR3 has 15 amino acids. In DNA form, the CDR3 reads TGTGCCAGCAGCTTAGAAGAGGACTACCACAATGAGCAGTTCTTC. As protein: CASSLEEDYHNEQFF.

The genes are TRBV19 and TRBJ2-1, with 9 nucleotides matching TRBD2. V gave up 6 bases and J gave up 0 bases; unmatched junction bases: 6. The V gene's germline CDR1 is LNHDA and CDR2 SQIVND (reference sequence). The CDR3 length is 16 residues. CDR3 sequence: CASRILAGSSYNEQFF. CDR3 in DNA: TGTGCCAGTAGGATCCTAGCGGGGAGCTCCTACAATGAGCAGTTCTTC.

This chain connects TRBV2 to TRBJ1-5; D is undetermined. Germline V gene sequence: CDR1 SNHLY, CDR2 FYNNEI. V dropped 9 bases and J dropped 2 bases, with 11 bases sitting between them. The length of the CDR3 is 13 residues. In DNA, the CDR3 is TGTGCCAGTGGGCCGTATGGCAATCAGCCCCAGCATTTT. It translates to CASGPYGNQPQHF. Based on the CDR3 plus reference TRBV2 and TRBJ1-5, the full variable domain is EPEVTQTPSHQVTQMGQEVILRCVPISNHLYFYWYRQILGQKVEFLVSFYNNEISEKSEIFDDQFSVERPDGSNFTLKIRSTKLEDSAMYFCASGPYGNQPQHFGDGTRLSIL.

This chain joins TRBV7-9 and TRBJ2-1, with 16 bases lining up with TRBD2. V lost 5 bases to trimming and J lost 7 bases; unmatched junction nucleotides: 11. CDR3 length equals 18 residues. CDR1 and CDR2 (germline): SEHNR, FQNEAQ (reference sequence). This chain's CDR3 is CASSVPGTSGRARNEQFF. The CDR3, as DNA: TGTGCCAGCAGCGTTCCCGGGACTAGCGGGAGGGCCAGGAATGAGCAGTTCTTC.

The chain combines TRBV18 with TRBJ2-3; 8 bases are shared with TRBD1. The J segment lost 8 bases and the V segment lost 3 bases, leaving 13 bases of the junction unmatched. Per the germline V gene, CDR1 is KGHSH and CDR2 is LQKENI. This CDR3 has 16 amino acids. CDR3 DNA: TGTGCCAGCTCACCCCCGGCAGGGGGCTCGAGGGGTACGCAGTATTTT. It yields the protein CASSPPAGGSRGTQYF.

The chain uses TRBV11-2 and TRBJ2-3, with 9 bases identical to TRBD1. CDR1 is SGHAT and CDR2 is FQNNGV in the germline V gene. The V segment lost 4 bases and the J segment 5 bases; nucleotides outside the gene matches: 1. CDR3 size: 13 residues. CDR3 nucleotide sequence: TGTGCCAGCAGCTCGGACAGGGGAGATACGCAGTATTTT. Amino acid sequence: CASSSDRGDTQYF.

The rearrangement links TRBV7-6 to TRBJ2-7, with 7 bases identical to TRBD2. In germline, CDR1 is SGHVS, CDR2 FNYEAQ. The CDR3 has 13 residues. The trim removed 8 bases at V and 5 bases at J, leaving 9 bases unmatched. CDR3 in amino acids: CASADSGLHEQYF. CDR3 bases: TGTGCCAGCGCGGATAGCGGGCTACACGAGCAGTACTTC. Full variable domain (missing parts from reference TRBV7-6 and TRBJ2-7): GAGVSQSPRYKVTKRGQDVALRCDPISGHVSLYWYRQALGQGPEFLTYFNYEAQQDKSGLPNDRFSAERPEGSISTLTIQRTEQRDSAMYRCASADSGLHEQYFGPGTRLTVT.

The chain recombines TRBV11-2 with TRBJ2-3, with TRBD2 matching 9 bases. V was pared by 2 bases and J by 2 bases, with 5 bases of the junction left unmatched. The length of the CDR3 is 16 residues. The germline gives CDR1 SGHAT, CDR2 FQNNGV. CDR3 loop: CASSLQVAGVTDTQYF. The CDR3 coding sequence is TGTGCCAGCAGCTTACAAGTAGCGGGAGTCACAGATACGCAGTATTTT.

This chain joins TRBV10-3 and TRBJ2-1; no clear D. This CDR3 is 12 amino acids long. Trimming stripped 7 bases from V and 7 bases from J, with 11 bases between. The germline V gene encodes CDR1 ENHRY and CDR2 SYGVKD. CDR3 DNA: TGTGCCATCAAAGAGGCGGAGAATGAGCAGTTCTTC. Translated: CAIKEAENEQFF.

V and J are TRBV4-1 and TRBJ2-1; 11 bases are shared with TRBD1. The ends lost 1 base at V and 7 bases at J; junction bases unmatched: 6. CDR1 MGHRA and CDR2 YSYEKL come from the germline V gene. This CDR3 is 16 amino acids long. CDR3 residues: CASSQARGQGVNEQFF. The DNA of the CDR3 is TGCGCCAGCAGCCAAGCCCGGGGACAGGGGGTAAATGAGCAGTTCTTC.

V and J are TRBV10-3 and TRBJ2-2, with 7 bases that match TRBD1. Germline loops: CDR1 ENHRY, CDR2 SYGVKD. The CDR3 is 15 residues long. V lost 6 bases and J lost 4; bases outside the gene matches: 8. CDR3 in DNA: TGTGCCATCAGAGTACAGGGGCGCTTCACCGGGGAGCTGTTTTTT. This translates into CAIRVQGRFTGELFF.

The chain combines TRBV7-2 with TRBJ1-6, with D unresolved. Between the trimmed V and J ends, which lost 0 bases and 6 bases, there was a span of 9 bases. There are 15 residues in the CDR3. From germline, CDR1 is SGHTA and CDR2 FQGNSA. This CDR3 reads CASSLAQLINSPLHF. In DNA, the CDR3 is TGTGCCAGCAGCTTAGCTCAACTGATTAATTCACCCCTCCACTTT.